These 26 T cell receptor beta chains came from one sample sequenced in a study of T cell clonality in common variable immunodeficiency. Clones were sequenced by immunoSEQ multiplex PCR, and TCRdb holds only the in-frame ones, with some missing. The specimen has roughly 50,000 clones, none found just once. Material: peripheral blood mononuclear cells. The receptor set was obtained from a person aged 18 to 75 in good health.

This clone was picked up a small number of times. The observed sequence ends 3 residues before the CDR3 terminus, with the missing tail filled in from the germline J gene. The chain employs TRBV7-9 and TRBJ1-1; 7 positions agree with TRBD1. The germline V gene has CDR1 SEHNR and CDR2 FQNEAQ (reference sequence). Trimming removed 3 bases from V and 0 bases from J; junction bases left unmatched: 1. The CDR3 is 14 residues long. The CDR3 sequence is CASSFGTVNTEAFF. The DNA read from the CDR3 is TGTGCCAGCAGCTTCGGGACAGTGAACACTGAA.

Many counts were recorded for this clone. The read comes to an end 3 residues before the CDR3 does, leaving the germline J gene to fill in the end. The V call is TRBV30, the J call TRBJ1-3; 7 bases map to TRBD1. The CDR3 loop spans 13 amino acids. After removal of 1 base from V and 4 bases from J, the junction contained 1 base not matched to a gene. Germline CDR1 reads GTSNPN; CDR2 reads SVGIG (reference sequence). CDR3 sequence reads: CAWSGDSGNTIYF. Incomplete CDR3 DNA: TGTGCCTGGAGTGGGGACAGCGGAAACACC.

This clone showed up just a few times. Read coverage stops 3 residues before the CDR3 terminus; the germline J gene supplies the remainder. The gene calls are TRBV29-1 and TRBJ2-1, with 14 bases fitting TRBD2. The V gene's germline CDR1 is SQVTM and CDR2 ANQGSEA. V dropped 5 bases and J dropped 1; count of bases not matched to a gene: 4. The CDR3 covers 16 residues. The covered CDR3 bases are TGCAGCGTTACCGGACTAGCGGGAGGTTCCTACAATGAG. It is translated as CSVTGLAGGSYNE. The complete CDR3 reads CSVTGLAGGSYNEQFF.

This clone was found many times. The read finishes 3 residues shy of the CDR3 end, and the germline J gene is used to complete it. V gene TRBV20-1 combines with J gene TRBJ2-1; 13 positions agree with TRBD2. J was trimmed by 9 bases and V by 0 bases; bases with no gene match: 8. CDR1 is DFQATT, CDR2 SNEGSKA, per germline (reference sequence). This CDR3 is 16 amino acids long. The CDR3 sequence: CSARETSGRAFGEQFF. The covered CDR3 bases are TGCAGTGCTAGAGAAACTAGCGGGAGGGCCTTCGGTGAG.

This clone appeared many times. The CDR3 reads CSARDFLSTDSHGYTF. Incomplete CDR3 DNA: TGCAGTGCTAGGGACTTCCTTTCGACGGACTCTCATGGC. V usage is TRBV20-1 and J usage is TRBJ1-2; D is unclear. The read ends 3 residues shy of where the CDR3 ends; the end is completed using the germline J gene. Germline V lookup: CDR1 DFQATT, CDR2 SNEGSKA (reference sequence). The CDR3 sequence is 16 residues long. Trimming took 3 bases from V and 6 from J, leaving 23 bases between them.

This clone was seen ten or more times. Read coverage stops 3 residues before the CDR3 terminus; the germline J gene supplies the remainder. The gene calls are TRBV4-2 and TRBJ1-6; TRBD1 matches at 9 bases. V trimming: 4 bases; J trimming: 1 base; junction bases outside the gene matches: 17. The germline gives CDR1 LGHNA, CDR2 YNFKEQ. This CDR3 is 21 amino acids long. The CDR3 bases that were read are TGTGCCAGCAGCCCTTCCCTGGTCTGGACAGGGGATAAGTCCTATAATTCACCC. Protein: CASSPSLVWTGDKSYNSP. Given in full, the CDR3 is CASSPSLVWTGDKSYNSPLHF.

This clone was seen repeatedly, ten times or more. Coverage ceases 3 residues before the CDR3 finishes, and the germline J gene fills in the end. The J gene is TRBJ2-5, the V gene TRBV20-1, with 8 bases that match TRBD2. The CDR3 is 14 residues long. V trimming: 3 bases; J trimming: 2 bases; junction bases outside the gene matches: 5. The germline gives CDR1 DFQATT, CDR2 SNEGSKA (reference sequence). The part of the CDR3 DNA that was read is TGCAGTGCTAGTCCTGCGGGGGGTCAAGAGACC. Translating it yields CSASPAGGQET. The full CDR3 is CSASPAGGQETQYF.

This clone was seen at least ten times. With the read ending 3 residues before the CDR3 end, the germline J gene is used to fill in that end. This chain connects TRBV20-1 to TRBJ2-7; weak D call: TRBD1 (6 bases). The CDR3 is made up of 12 amino acids. CDR1 DFQATT and CDR2 SNEGSKA come from the germline V gene (reference sequence). Trimming removed 3 bases from V and 0 bases from J, with 6 bases in between. CDR3 DNA (partial): TGCAGTGCTAGGGACAGCTCCTACGAG. Its protein product is CSARDSSYE. The whole CDR3 is CSARDSSYEQYF.

This clone was observed many times. Sequencing ends 3 residues short of the CDR3 end; the germline J gene provides the rest. The chain employs TRBV30 and TRBJ1-6, with 7 bases identical to TRBD1. With V trimmed by 0 bases and J by 8 bases, 7 bases remained unmatched. The CDR3 is made up of 15 amino acids. Germline values: CDR1 GTSNPN, CDR2 SVGIG (reference sequence). CDR3 bases read: TGTGCCTGGAGTGTCGTGAGGGGGCACTATTCACCC. The encoded protein is CAWSVVRGHYSP. The whole CDR3 sequence reads CAWSVVRGHYSPLHF.

Details on this clone: The read ends 3 residues before the CDR3 terminus; that terminus is restored from the germline J gene. This rearrangement joins TRBV7-6 to TRBJ1-2; D is unclear. The CDR3 is made up of 14 amino acids. Germline values: CDR1 SGHVS, CDR2 FNYEAQ. CDR3 DNA, as far as it was read: TGTGCCAGCCGTCTTATGGCTGGCGGGGAGACC. It encodes CASRLMAGGET. The whole CDR3 region reads CASRLMAGGETYTF. The full variable domain, with the rest looked up from reference TRBV7-6 and TRBJ1-2, is GAGVSQSPRYKVTKRGQDVALRCDPISGHVSLYWYRQALGQGPEFLTYFNYEAQQDKSGLPNDRFSAERPEGSISTLTIQRTEQRDSAMYRCASRLMAGGETYTFGSGTRLTVV.

This clone was seen ten or more times. Read sequence stops 3 residues before the CDR3 end, and the germline J gene provides the missing end. The V gene is TRBV11-3, the J gene TRBJ2-3; no clear D gene. The V end was cut by 3 bases, the J end by 0 bases, with 4 bases between. From germline, CDR1 is SGHNT and CDR2 YENEEA. The CDR3 is made up of 13 amino acids. CDR3 amino acids: CASSLRSTDTQYF. CDR3 DNA, as far as it was read: TGTGCCAGCAGCTTGCGGAGCACAGATACG.

This clone occurred a few times. Coverage ceases 3 residues before the CDR3 finishes, and the germline J gene fills in the end. The rearrangement uses TRBV5-1 and TRBJ2-1; TRBD2 agrees at 9 bases. Trimming cost V 4 bases and J 7 bases; bases outside gene matches: 6. Germline V gene sequence: CDR1 SGHRS, CDR2 YFSETQ. CDR3 length: 14 amino acids. Here the CDR3 reads CASSGTSSSNEQFF. The covered CDR3 bases are TGCGCCAGCAGCGGGACTAGCAGCTCAAATGAG.

This clone was found many times. The read stops 3 residues short of the end of the CDR3; the missing end is completed from the germline J gene. This sequence joins TRBV18 and TRBJ2-1, with a possible D match to TRBD1 (6 bases). Per the germline V gene, CDR1 is KGHSH and CDR2 is LQKENI. V gave up 0 bases and J gave up 3 bases, with 12 bases separating them. The length of the CDR3 is 16 residues. The CDR3 sequence: CASSPPLQGLYNEQFF. CDR3 DNA (partial): TGTGCCAGCTCACCACCCTTACAGGGTCTCTACAATGAG.

Ten or more counts support this clone. CDR3 sequence: CSAIEGVLVNSPLHF. Partial CDR3 DNA: TGCAGTGCTATCGAGGGGGTCTTGGTAAATTCACCC. V and J are TRBV20-1 and TRBJ1-6, with a weak D call TRBD1 (6 bases). The sequence runs out 3 residues before the end of the CDR3; the remainder is reconstructed from the germline J gene. The CDR3 runs 15 residues. From germline, CDR1 is DFQATT and CDR2 SNEGSKA (reference sequence). The V gene lost 4 bases and the J gene lost 7 bases, with 17 bases spanning the gap.

This clone was seen ten or more times. The read stops 3 residues short of the end of the CDR3; the missing end is completed from the germline J gene. The genes are TRBV20-1 and TRBJ2-7; no clear D gene. Germline V gives CDR1 DFQATT, CDR2 SNEGSKA (reference sequence). The CDR3 is 13 residues long. Between the trimmed V and J ends, which lost 6 bases and 0 bases, there was a span of 12 bases. Partial CDR3 DNA: TGCAGTGCCGATAACTCGCTCTCCTACGAG. Translation: CSADNSLSYE. In full, the CDR3 reads CSADNSLSYEQYF.

In its sample, this clone was seen many times. The sequenced fragment ends 3 residues before the CDR3 boundary, so the rest is inferred from the germline J gene. The V gene is TRBV5-4, the J gene TRBJ1-1; 9 bases are a match to TRBD1. V lost 0 bases and J lost 5; bases outside the gene matches: 8. Germline values: CDR1 SGHNT, CDR2 YYREEE (reference sequence). The CDR3 totals 16 residues. CDR3 bases read: TGTGCCAGCAGCTTGGCTCTGGGACAGGGTAGAACTGAA. It codes for CASSLALGQGRTE. In full, the CDR3 reads CASSLALGQGRTEAFF.

As for this clone: With the read ending 3 residues before the CDR3 end, the germline J gene is used to fill in that end. The chain recombines TRBV11-2 with TRBJ1-1; no definite D call. The CDR3 totals 13 residues. Trimming shortened V by 5 bases and J by 1 base, and 8 bases separated the two germline ends. Germline V CDR1 and CDR2: SGHAT, FQNNGV. CDR3 amino acids: CASSPSGNTEAFF. The covered CDR3 bases are TGTGCCAGCAGCCCGTCCGGGAACACTGAA.

This clone was detected only a few times. Read data end 3 residues before the CDR3 end; the end is taken from the germline J gene. The chain joins TRBV5-1 to TRBJ2-1, with 15 bases lining up with TRBD2. Germline CDR1 is SGHRS and CDR2 is YFSETQ. This CDR3 spans 16 amino acids. J lost 5 bases, V lost 4 bases, and 4 bases had no gene match. CDR3 bases read: TGCGCCAGCAGCCCGGGACTAGCGGGGGGCCACAATGAG. Encoded protein: CASSPGLAGGHNE. The whole CDR3 sequence reads CASSPGLAGGHNEQFF.

Many counts were recorded for this clone. The read halts 3 residues ahead of the CDR3 end, with the missing end drawn from the germline J gene. The rearrangement uses TRBV20-1 and TRBJ2-5; D ambiguous. This CDR3 comprises 14 residues. V was cut by 1 base and J by 4 bases, with 13 bases left in between. Germline V gives CDR1 DFQATT, CDR2 SNEGSKA (reference sequence). The sequenced part of the CDR3 DNA is TGCAGTGCTAGAGGTCGGTTTCGCATAGAGACC. It translates to CSARGRFRIET. The whole CDR3 sequence reads CSARGRFRIETQYF.

Points on this clone: The read ends 3 residues before the CDR3 terminus; that terminus is restored from the germline J gene. The V gene is TRBV11-2, the J gene TRBJ2-5; D ambiguous. CDR1 is SGHAT and CDR2 is FQNNGV in the germline V gene. Trimming cost V 5 bases and J 0 bases, with 7 bases left between them. The CDR3 runs 13 residues. The part of the CDR3 DNA that was read is TGTGCCAGCAGCCCCCCGTACCAAGAGACC. Translated: CASSPPYQET. The whole CDR3 is CASSPPYQETQYF.

This clone has more than one count but fewer than ten. The read ends 3 residues early relative to the CDR3; the germline J gene fills the gap. This sequence joins TRBV11-2 and TRBJ1-5; D possibly corresponds to TRBD1 (5 bases). V was trimmed by 1 base and J by 9 bases, leaving 7 bases between them. Per germline, CDR1 SGHAT and CDR2 FQNNGV. CDR3 length: 12 amino acids. CDR3 residues: CASSLVQGPQHF. The CDR3 bases that were read are TGTGCCAGCAGCTTAGTCCAGGGGCCC.

This clone has at least ten counts. Read sequence stops 3 residues before the CDR3 end, and the germline J gene provides the missing end. The V call is TRBV13, the J call TRBJ1-3; D is possibly TRBD1 (6 bases). The CDR3 has 13 residues. Germline V lookup: CDR1 PRHDT, CDR2 FYEKMQ (reference sequence). V was pared by 7 bases and J by 5 bases, with 12 bases between. CDR3 DNA (partial): TGTGCCAGCACCGGCACAGGGAGAAACACC. Translation gives CASTGTGRNT. The full CDR3 protein is CASTGTGRNTIYF.

The sample holds a few counts of this clone. Read data end 3 residues before the CDR3 end; the end is taken from the germline J gene. The chain joins TRBV5-5 to TRBJ1-1; D gene ambiguous. V gave up 0 bases and J gave up 0 bases, with 9 bases separating them. This CDR3 contains 15 residues. Germline-derived CDR1 and CDR2 are SGHKS and YYEKEE (reference sequence). The sequenced part of the CDR3 DNA is TGTGCCAGCAGCTTGGGTCGTAGCATGAACACTGAA. Amino acid sequence: CASSLGRSMNTE. The CDR3 in its entirety is CASSLGRSMNTEAFF.

Many counts were recorded for this clone. The observed sequence ends 3 residues before the CDR3 terminus, with the missing tail filled in from the germline J gene. The chain couples TRBV2 to TRBJ1-1; 9 nucleotides match TRBD1. V was pared by 6 bases and J by 0 bases, with 5 bases of the junction left unmatched. The CDR3 spans 15 residues. CDR1 and CDR2 from the germline V gene are SNHLY and FYNNEI. The CDR3 sequence: CASRQQGALNTEAFF. CDR3 DNA (partial): TGTGCCAGCAGGCAACAGGGGGCGTTGAACACTGAA.

This clone was recorded many times. The CDR3 end falls 3 residues outside the read, so it is completed with the germline J gene. This chain uses TRBV19 with TRBJ1-1; possibly TRBD1 for D (5 bases). V lost 9 bases to trimming and J lost 1 base, with 18 bases between them. The CDR3 spans 15 residues. In germline, CDR1 is LNHDA, CDR2 SQIVND (reference sequence). CDR3 DNA (partial): TGTGCCAGCAACCGTGGAACAGGCCAGAACACTGAA. This codes for CASNRGTGQNTE. The full CDR3 sequence reads CASNRGTGQNTEAFF.

This clone came up many times. The CDR3 end falls 3 residues outside the read, so it is completed with the germline J gene. V is TRBV20-1 and J is TRBJ1-1, with D tentatively TRBD1 (6 bases). V was trimmed by 4 bases and J by 5 bases, leaving 20 bases between them. The V gene's germline CDR1 is DFQATT and CDR2 SNEGSKA (reference sequence). This CDR3 spans 15 amino acids. This CDR3 reads CSAIVPLGARTEAFF. Incomplete CDR3 DNA: TGCAGTGCTATAGTCCCCTTGGGGGCGCGGACTGAA.